The 30 T cell receptor beta chains given below trace back to one sample, sequenced in a study of T cells in women clearing cervical HPV infection. The assay was immunoSEQ multiplex PCR, and TCRdb's table has in-frame clones only and misses some. In total, the table holds roughly 30,000 clones. The specimen was blood buffy coat. Receptors were obtained from a woman between 18 and 70 years old with a cervical HPV16 infection that either progressed to CIN3+ or cleared (not recorded which).

A word on this clone: The read comes to an end 3 residues before the CDR3 does, leaving the germline J gene to fill in the end. This chain joins TRBV5-6 and TRBJ2-7; D perhaps matches TRBD1 (5 bases). Trimming left V 4 bases short and J 2 bases short, with 13 bases between. CDR3 length equals 14 residues. Germline assignment: CDR1 SGHDT and CDR2 YYEEEE. The CDR3 DNA, read in part, is TGTGCCAGCAGCCCCCAGGGAACCCCCTACGAG. Translating gives CASSPQGTPYE. The CDR3 as a whole reads CASSPQGTPYEQYF.

As regards this clone: The CDR3 end lies 3 residues beyond the end of the read and is filled in from the germline J gene. The chain is built from TRBV20-1 and TRBJ1-4; TRBD1 aligns across 9 bases. Germline V gives CDR1 DFQATT, CDR2 SNEGSKA (reference sequence). CDR3 length: 16 amino acids. After removal of 3 bases from V and 8 bases from J, the junction contained 13 bases not matched to a gene. CDR3 residues: CSASPLPGQGREKLFF. The CDR3 bases that were read are TGCAGTGCTAGCCCCCTACCCGGACAGGGGAGGGAAAAA.

Concerning this clone itself: The read terminates 3 residues ahead of where the CDR3 ends, so the germline J gene completes it. This chain links TRBV2 with TRBJ1-2; TRBD1 is a possible D gene (6 bases). The CDR3 runs to 13 residues. The germline CDR1 and CDR2 sequences are SNHLY and FYNNEI. V lost 1 base to trimming and J lost 4 bases, with 7 bases between them. CDR3 amino acids: CASSEDRVYGYTF. The DNA read from the CDR3 is TGTGCCAGCAGTGAAGACAGGGTCTATGGC.

On this clone: The observed sequence ends 3 residues before the CDR3 terminus, with the missing tail filled in from the germline J gene. The V gene is TRBV30, the J gene TRBJ2-6; 10 positions match TRBD1. The CDR3 extends over 18 amino acids. In germline, CDR1 is GTSNPN, CDR2 SVGIG (reference sequence). The junction had 14 bases not matched to a gene; V was cut back by 8 bases and J by 1 base. The CDR3 loop reads CAGKGFGDRGSGANVLTF. The CDR3 DNA, read in part, is TGTGCCGGAAAGGGTTTTGGGGACAGGGGATCTGGGGCCAACGTC.

Turning to this clone: The missing CDR3 end, 3 residues past where the read stops, is filled in from the germline J gene. The chain carries TRBV7-9 and TRBJ1-2; D is unclear. Germline V gives CDR1 SEHNR, CDR2 FQNEAQ (reference sequence). CDR3 length: 13 residues. The CDR3 here is CASSFDGTDTYTF. CDR3 DNA, as far as it was read: TGTGCCAGCAGCTTTGACGGAACAGATACC.

A remark on this clone: The read ends 3 residues shy of where the CDR3 ends; the end is completed using the germline J gene. V usage is TRBV11-2 and J usage is TRBJ2-3; D is possibly TRBD1 or TRBD2 (5 bases each). CDR3 length equals 15 residues. Germline values: CDR1 SGHAT, CDR2 FQNNGV. CDR3 bases read: TGTGCCAGCAGCTCCGGAGACAGACCTGGGGAGACG. Translated: CASSSGDRPGET. The complete CDR3 sequence is CASSSGDRPGETQYF.

Details on this clone: The CDR3 end lies 3 residues beyond the end of the read and is filled in from the germline J gene. V gene TRBV10-3 combines with J gene TRBJ2-1; 9 bases are a match to TRBD1. Per germline, CDR1 ENHRY and CDR2 SYGVKD. J lost 7 bases, V lost 0 bases, and 4 bases had no gene match. The CDR3 runs 15 residues. This CDR3 is CAISESGQGTNEQFF. The sequenced CDR3 bases are TGTGCCATCAGTGAGTCAGGACAGGGGACTAATGAG.

Worth noting for this clone: The read comes to an end 3 residues before the CDR3 does, leaving the germline J gene to fill in the end. The rearrangement links TRBV30 to TRBJ2-2; TRBD1 aligns across 9 bases. There are 13 residues in the CDR3. CDR1 is GTSNPN and CDR2 is SVGIG in the germline V gene (reference sequence). The part of the CDR3 DNA that was read is TGTGCCTGGGACAGGGGGATCAATTCACCG. This sequence encodes CAWDRGINSP. The CDR3 as a whole reads CAWDRGINSPLFF. The variable domain in full, completed from reference TRBV30 and TRBJ2-2, reads SQTIHQWPATLVQPVGSPLSLECTVEGTSNPNLYWYRQAAGRGLQLLFYSVGIGQISSEVPQNLSASRPQDRQFILSSKKLLLSDSGFYLCAWDRGINSPLFFGEGSRLTVL.

For this clone: The read halts 3 residues ahead of the CDR3 end, with the missing end drawn from the germline J gene. This rearrangement joins TRBV20-1 to TRBJ2-7, with 8 nucleotides matching TRBD1. CDR1 and CDR2 (germline): DFQATT, SNEGSKA (reference sequence). There are 14 residues in the CDR3. V shed 5 bases and J 3 bases; nucleotides not matched to a gene: 9. The chain's CDR3 is CSASGQEGYYEQYF. CDR3 DNA (partial): TGCAGTGCTTCGGGACAGGAAGGATACTACGAG.

On this clone: The read comes to an end 3 residues before the CDR3 does, leaving the germline J gene to fill in the end. The genes are TRBV19 and TRBJ2-7; perhaps TRBD1 as D (6 bases). Germline CDR1 reads LNHDA; CDR2 reads SQIVND (reference sequence). There are 14 residues in the CDR3. V lost 1 base to trimming and J lost 4 bases, with 11 bases between them. CDR3 in amino acids: CASSIGRRGYEQYF. The sequenced CDR3 bases are TGTGCCAGTAGTATAGGACGTAGGGGGTACGAG. Full variable domain (rest looked up from reference TRBV19 and TRBJ2-7): DGGITQSPKYLFRKEGQNVTLSCEQNLNHDAMYWYRQDPGQGLRLIYYSQIVNDFQKGDIAEGYSVSREKKESFPLTVTSAQKNPTAFYLCASSIGRRGYEQYFGPGTRLTVT.

A note on this clone: The read terminates 3 residues ahead of where the CDR3 ends, so the germline J gene completes it. The rearrangement joins TRBV6-1 to TRBJ1-3; D is unclear. CDR1 is MNHNS and CDR2 is SASEGT in the germline V gene. V lost 8 bases to trimming and J lost 1 base, with 12 bases between them. This CDR3 comprises 14 residues. The DNA read from the CDR3 is TGTGCCAGCGGTGGCGGAGAGTCTGGAAACACC. This encodes CASGGGESGNT. The entire CDR3 is CASGGGESGNTIYF.

Points on this clone: The observed sequence ends 3 residues before the CDR3 terminus, with the missing tail filled in from the germline J gene. The V call is TRBV30, the J call TRBJ1-2; weak D call: TRBD1 (6 bases). Germline V CDR1 and CDR2: GTSNPN, SVGIG (reference sequence). The CDR3 is 19 residues long. Between the trimmed V and J ends, which lost 2 bases and 2 bases, there was a span of 27 bases. The CDR3 region is CAWSLTRPWLAGDNYGYTF. The covered CDR3 bases are TGTGCCTGGAGTCTAACGCGGCCATGGTTGGCAGGGGACAACTATGGC. Full variable domain (missing parts from reference TRBV30 and TRBJ1-2): SQTIHQWPATLVQPVGSPLSLECTVEGTSNPNLYWYRQAAGRGLQLLFYSVGIGQISSEVPQNLSASRPQDRQFILSSKKLLLSDSGFYLCAWSLTRPWLAGDNYGYTFGSGTRLTVV.

The CDR3 here is CASSMDRVRGYTF. CDR3 DNA (partial): TGTGCCAGTAGTATGGACAGGGTCCGCGGC. The chain couples TRBV19 to TRBJ1-2; TRBD1 aligns across 8 bases. The sequenced fragment ends 3 residues before the CDR3 boundary, so the rest is inferred from the germline J gene. The germline gives CDR1 LNHDA, CDR2 SQIVND (reference sequence). This CDR3 region has 13 residues.

A note on this clone: The observed sequence ends 3 residues before the CDR3 terminus, with the missing tail filled in from the germline J gene. The rearrangement links TRBV19 to TRBJ1-2; tentative D call: TRBD1 (6 bases). Trimming cost V 5 bases and J 4 bases, with 17 bases left between them. Germline CDR1 is LNHDA and CDR2 is SQIVND (reference sequence). The CDR3 length is 15 residues. CDR3 sequence reads: CASSPPGGVRYGYTF. CDR3 DNA, as far as it was read: TGTGCCAGTAGTCCCCCTGGGGGCGTTCGCTATGGC.

As concerns this clone: The read comes to an end 3 residues before the CDR3 does, leaving the germline J gene to fill in the end. The chain has TRBV20-1 and TRBJ2-1; 9 bases align to TRBD2. Per the germline V gene, CDR1 is DFQATT and CDR2 is SNEGSKA (reference sequence). The CDR3 has 14 amino acids. The ends lost 5 bases at V and 4 bases at J; junction bases unmatched: 6. The sequenced part of the CDR3 DNA is TGCAGTGCTTCTAGCGGGGAAGAATACAATGAG. Amino acids: CSASSGEEYNE. The whole CDR3 sequence is CSASSGEEYNEQFF.

About this clone: The DNA ends 3 residues before the CDR3 does, and the rest of the CDR3 is filled in from the germline J gene. J is TRBJ2-7 and V is TRBV2; D might be TRBD1 (5 bases). The CDR3 covers 15 residues. The germline V gene encodes CDR1 SNHLY and CDR2 FYNNEI. The germline V and J ends were trimmed by 7 bases and 0 bases, with 16 bases remaining between them. Incomplete CDR3 DNA: TGTGCCAGCACCCACAAGGGGATGGGCTCCTACGAG. It yields the protein CASTHKGMGSYE. The CDR3, in full, reads CASTHKGMGSYEQYF.

CDR3 region: CASRPMGLQGYEQYF. Partial CDR3 DNA: TGTGCCAGCCGTCCTATGGGACTCCAAGGGTACGAG. The rearrangement links TRBV6-2 or TRBV6-3 to TRBJ2-7; a weak D match, TRBD2 (6 bases). The DNA ends 3 residues before the CDR3 does, and the rest of the CDR3 is filled in from the germline J gene. The V end lost 8 bases, the J end lost 4 bases, and 21 bases lay between the germline ends. Germline V gene lookup returns CDR1 MNHEY and CDR2 SVGEGT. This CDR3 is 15 amino acids long.

This chain's CDR3 is CSAKPGLASYNEQFF. CDR3 DNA (partial): TGCAGTGCTAAACCGGGACTAGCCTCCTACAATGAG. The gene calls are TRBV20-1 and TRBJ2-1; TRBD2 aligns across 9 bases. The CDR3 end is not reached by the read, which stops 3 residues before it; the germline J gene fills it in. The CDR3 covers 15 residues. Trimming removed 4 bases from V and 0 bases from J; junction bases left unmatched: 4. Germline V gives CDR1 DFQATT, CDR2 SNEGSKA (reference sequence).

About this clone: From the germline J gene comes the end of the CDR3, since the read stops 3 residues before it. The chain employs TRBV20-1 and TRBJ1-2; no clear D gene. Germline assignment: CDR1 DFQATT and CDR2 SNEGSKA (reference sequence). The CDR3 loop spans 11 amino acids. The ends were cut back, 4 bases at V and 2 bases at J, with 5 bases in the middle. CDR3 bases read: TGCAGTGCTACGGGGAACTATGGC. This codes for CSATGNYG. The whole CDR3 region reads CSATGNYGYTF.

Note on this clone: The read comes to an end 3 residues before the CDR3 does, leaving the germline J gene to fill in the end. V gene TRBV23-1 combines with J gene TRBJ2-3; D is possibly TRBD2 (5 bases). TRBV23-1 is an ORF, and what it does is uncertain. The CDR3 contains 13 residues. CDR3 DNA, as far as it was read: TGCGCCAGCAGTCACCCCCTCGGGGAGACG. Protein sequence: CASSHPLGET. The entire CDR3 protein is CASSHPLGETQYF.

In regard to this clone: The read terminates 3 residues ahead of where the CDR3 ends, so the germline J gene completes it. This chain uses TRBV10-1 with TRBJ1-6; TRBD1 matches at 7 bases. The CDR3 consists of 13 residues. The ends lost 7 bases at V and 6 bases at J; junction bases unmatched: 3. Germline CDR1 and CDR2: WNHNN and SYGVQD (reference sequence). The CDR3 protein is CASNRDSNSPLHF. The CDR3 DNA, read in part, is TGCGCCAGCAACCGGGACAGTAATTCACCC.

Concerning this clone: The CDR3 is cut off 3 residues early in the read; its end comes from the germline J gene. The chain has TRBV2 and TRBJ1-1; 7 nucleotides align to TRBD1. This CDR3 spans 17 amino acids. The V gene end was trimmed by 6 bases and the J gene end by 1 base; junction bases not matched to a gene: 14. Looked up from germline, CDR1 is SNHLY and CDR2 is FYNNEI. Incomplete CDR3 DNA: TGTGCCAGCAGCCATCCCCCGACCTGGACAGGGAACACTGAA. It specifies CASSHPPTWTGNTE. The complete CDR3 protein is CASSHPPTWTGNTEAFF. The full variable domain, completed using reference TRBV2 and TRBJ1-1, is EPEVTQTPSHQVTQMGQEVILRCVPISNHLYFYWYRQILGQKVEFLVSFYNNEISEKSEIFDDQFSVERPDGSNFTLKIRSTKLEDSAMYFCASSHPPTWTGNTEAFFGQGTRLTVV.

Points on this clone: Read coverage stops 3 residues before the CDR3 terminus; the germline J gene supplies the remainder. This chain links TRBV20-1 with TRBJ2-7; no reliable D call. Looked up from germline, CDR1 is DFQATT and CDR2 is SNEGSKA (reference sequence). The CDR3 contains 14 residues. Trimming cost V 0 bases and J 4 bases, with 13 bases left between them. CDR3 bases read: TGCAGTGCTAGAGATCGAGAAGGGCTGTACGAG. Translation gives CSARDREGLYE. The CDR3 in its entirety is CSARDREGLYEQYF.

Remarks on this clone: The missing CDR3 end, 3 residues past where the read stops, is filled in from the germline J gene. The rearrangement joins TRBV11-1 to TRBJ2-7; 7 nucleotides agree with TRBD1. The CDR3 contains 13 residues. V lost 5 bases and J lost 2; bases outside the gene matches: 3. Germline V gene sequence: CDR1 SGHAT, CDR2 FQDESV (reference sequence). This chain's CDR3 is CASSRGQPYEQYF. The DNA read from the CDR3 is TGTGCCAGCAGCCGGGGACAGCCCTACGAG. The complete variable domain, with remaining parts taken from reference TRBV11-1 and TRBJ2-7, reads EAEVAQSPRYKITEKSQAVAFWCDPISGHATLYWYRQILGQGPELLVQFQDESVVDDSQLPKDRFSAERLKGVDSTLKIQPAELGDSAMYLCASSRGQPYEQYFGPGTRLTVT.

A word on this clone: The read stops 3 residues short of the end of the CDR3; the missing end is completed from the germline J gene. This sequence joins TRBV28 and TRBJ1-6, with D unclear. CDR3 length equals 11 residues. CDR1 and CDR2 from the germline V gene are MDHEN and SYDVKM. The ends were cut back, 5 bases at V and 10 bases at J, with 6 bases in the middle. The CDR3 region is CASSRGSPLHF. The sequenced CDR3 bases are TGTGCCAGCAGTCGGGGATCACCC.

A note on this clone: The sequence runs out 3 residues before the end of the CDR3; the remainder is reconstructed from the germline J gene. V is TRBV18 and J is TRBJ1-2; D is undetermined. The CDR3 sequence is 13 residues long. From germline, CDR1 is KGHSH and CDR2 LQKENI. CDR3: CASSPGLPGDYTF. Partial CDR3 DNA: TGTGCCAGCTCACCTGGACTACCGGGAGAC.

By frequency, this clone registers medium-sized. Sequencing ends 3 residues short of the CDR3 end; the germline J gene provides the rest. The gene calls are TRBV5-6 and TRBJ2-7; D gene uncertain. Trimming removed 0 bases from V and 3 bases from J, with 10 bases in between. CDR1 and CDR2 from the germline V gene are SGHDT and YYEEEE. The CDR3 length is 14 residues. CDR3: CASSLAPDIYEQYF. The sequenced CDR3 bases are TGTGCCAGCAGCTTGGCCCCAGACATCTACGAG.

A note on this clone: Read coverage stops 3 residues before the CDR3 terminus; the germline J gene supplies the remainder. V is TRBV5-1 and J is TRBJ2-2; 9 bases fit TRBD1. The CDR3 sequence is 16 residues long. The J segment lost 3 bases and the V segment lost 5 bases, leaving 8 bases of the junction unmatched. CDR1 is SGHRS and CDR2 is YFSETQ in the germline V gene. Partial CDR3 DNA: TGCGCCAGCAGTCCTCAAGGGACAGGGTACACCGGGGAG. Translated, it gives CASSPQGTGYTGE. The whole CDR3 reads CASSPQGTGYTGELFF.

With regard to this clone: From the germline J gene comes the end of the CDR3, since the read stops 3 residues before it. The gene calls are TRBV2 and TRBJ1-4, with D perhaps matching TRBD1 (5 bases). There are 13 residues in the CDR3. The V gene's germline CDR1 is SNHLY and CDR2 FYNNEI. The CDR3: CASSTTDARPLFF. Incomplete CDR3 DNA: TGTGCCAGCAGTACGACAGACGCTCGACCA.

As concerns this clone: The read finishes 3 residues shy of the CDR3 end, and the germline J gene is used to complete it. The V gene is TRBV19, the J gene TRBJ2-3; D perhaps matches TRBD2 (5 bases). Germline values: CDR1 LNHDA, CDR2 SQIVND (reference sequence). The CDR3 totals 15 residues. CDR3: CASSIVQTGKETQYF. The part of the CDR3 DNA that was read is TGTGCCAGTAGTATAGTCCAGACGGGGAAAGAGACG.